The sequence of this T cell receptor beta chain was determined in a study of T-cell reconstitution after alpha-beta-depleted transplantation in children. The germline V gene has CDR1 DFQATT and CDR2 SNEGSKA (reference sequence). The germline V and J ends were trimmed by 1 base and 4 bases, with 11 bases remaining between them. There are 15 residues in the CDR3. This clonotype was seen repeatedly, ten times or more. A TCRbeta library incorporating unique molecular identifiers was prepared. TCRdb re-called the PCR reads with MiXCR, one entry per CDR3 protein. The data hold about 640,000 distinct CDR3 sequences, with around 17% observed a single time.

This sequence originates from a human donor who donated a stem cell graft to a child with acute myeloid leukemia. The sample consisted of PBMCs from the stem cell graft donor, taken from the stem cell graft. The chain employs TRBV20-1 and TRBJ1-6; D might be TRBD1 (6 bases). The CDR3: CSARGPGTYNSPLHF. The CDR3 DNA sequence: TGCAGTGCTAGAGGCCCAGGGACATATAATTCACCCCTCCACTTT.